This T cell receptor (beta chain) was retrieved from a study of blood T cell repertoires in COVID-19. Measured with immunoSEQ multiplex PCR; TCRdb has only the in-frame clones, and not every one. The sample shows 270,000 or so clones, approximately 85% of them seen only once. The sample holds one count of this clone. Losses at the gene ends were 6 bases for V and 4 bases for J; bases not matched to a gene: 8. CDR1 and CDR2 (germline): SGHRS, YFSETQ. CDR3 length: 14 amino acids. The clonotype comes from a woman aged 45-65 years who had been exposed to COVID-19. V and J are TRBV5-1 and TRBJ1-2; TRBD1 aligns across 8 bases. Specimen: PBMCs or T cells enriched from blood (not recorded which). CDR3 loop: CASNSGTGPYGYTF. CDR3 nucleotides: TGCGCCAGCAATTCCGGGACAGGTCCCTATGGCTACACCTTC.